Sequencing of this T cell receptor (beta chain) was carried out in a study of T cells expressing NK-cell markers. Background on the study: Sequencing covered eight donors, seven HCMV-seropositive and one seronegative.

One entry per CDR3 protein, without DNA, is what TCRdb gives after re-calling the 5' RACE reads. Recorded for this sample: 500,000 or so distinct CDR3 sequences. Germline values: CDR1 LNHNV, CDR2 YYDKDF (reference sequence). The CDR3 sequence is 19 residues long. This sequence was found in a man between 18 and 29 years old in good health. The chain is built from TRBV15 and TRBJ2-3; absent DNA, TCRdb's TRBD1 call cannot be checked. The sequencing sample was made of blood T cells: a sorted CD56 or NKG2C T cell subset, CD4+ or CD8+ T cells, or bulk PBMC T cells (not recorded which). This chain's CDR3 is CATSRDLPLRTAGTDTQYF.